These 30 T cell receptor beta chains were sequenced from one sample in a study of neurological immune-mediated disorders. Time point in this sample: longitudinal time-point 1 (baseline). TCRdb itself ran the 5' RACE reads through MiXCR, one entry per CDR3 protein. The sample records 55,000 to 80,000 distinct CDR3 sequences, around 13% being singletons. The sample consisted of PBMCs. The receptor set was obtained from a female donor with HTLV-1-associated myelopathy (HAM/TSP).

At least ten counts were recorded for this clonotype. This rearrangement joins TRBV20-1 to TRBJ2-7; D gene ambiguous. CDR1 is DFQATT, CDR2 SNEGSKA, per germline (reference sequence). The CDR3 is made up of 13 amino acids. Trimming took off 6 bases at V and 3 bases at J, with 15 bases between the two ends. DNA of the CDR3: TGCAGTGCAGCCCCCCTAGGATTCTACGAGCAGTACTTC. Translation: CSAAPLGFYEQYF.

V gene TRBV5-1 combines with J gene TRBJ2-6; D is possibly TRBD2 (6 bases). The CDR3 spans 18 residues. Trimming left V 1 base short and J 0 bases short, with 14 bases between. Germline values: CDR1 SGHRS, CDR2 YFSETQ. CDR3 amino acids: CASSLFGGKNSGANVLTF. In DNA, the CDR3 is TGCGCCAGCAGCTTGTTCGGGGGTAAGAACTCTGGGGCCAACGTCCTGACTTTC.

The sample holds many counts of this clonotype. The CDR3 sequence: CASSEQRSTGELFF. CDR3 DNA sequence: TGTGCCAGCAGTGAGCAGAGGAGCACCGGGGAGCTGTTTTTT. The chain recombines TRBV6-4 with TRBJ2-2; D remains unclear. The CDR3 extends over 14 amino acids. The germline gives CDR1 MRHNA, CDR2 SNTAGT. Trimming shortened V by 3 bases and J by 4 bases, and 9 bases separated the two germline ends.

This clonotype was detected a few times. The chain links TRBV5-1 to TRBJ2-1, with no clear D. The V end was cut by 0 bases, the J end by 8 bases, with 12 bases between. Germline CDR1 reads SGHRS; CDR2 reads YFSETQ. The CDR3 totals 14 residues. CDR3 in DNA: TGCGCCAGCAGCTTGGATACGGGTACGGATGAGCAGTTCTTC. Translated: CASSLDTGTDEQFF.

In its sample, this clonotype was seen once. This chain links TRBV18 with TRBJ1-5; no definite D call. Germline lookup yields CDR1 KGHSH and CDR2 LQKENI. Trimming took 0 bases from V and 0 from J, leaving 6 bases between them. The CDR3 totals 15 residues. The CDR3 sequence: CASSPPGLSNQPQHF. The CDR3 DNA follows: TGTGCCAGCTCACCACCGGGTCTTAGCAATCAGCCCCAGCATTTT. The variable domain in full, with the rest retrieved from reference TRBV18 and TRBJ1-5, is NAGVMQNPRHLVRRRGQEARLRCSPMKGHSHVYWYRQLPEEGLKFMVYLQKENIIDESGMPKERFSAEFPKEGPSILRIQQVVRGDSAAYFCASSPPGLSNQPQHFGDGTRLSIL.

This clonotype has ten or more counts. V and J are TRBV20-1 and TRBJ1-1; a possible D gene is TRBD1 (5 bases). With 4 bases removed from V and 4 bases from J, the gap between germline ends came to 10 bases. Germline CDR1 DFQATT, CDR2 SNEGSKA (reference sequence). The CDR3 runs 12 residues. CDR3 sequence: CSANSGSTEAFF. The CDR3 DNA is TGCAGTGCTAACTCAGGGAGCACTGAAGCTTTCTTT.

This clonotype has at least ten counts. The V and J genes are TRBV11-2 and TRBJ1-6; 7 nucleotides match TRBD1. CDR1 and CDR2 from the germline V gene are SGHAT and FQNNGV. The CDR3 contains 13 residues. V trimming: 5 bases; J trimming: 10 bases; junction bases outside the gene matches: 5. The CDR3 loop is CASSRQGGSPLHF. As DNA, the CDR3 is TGTGCCAGCAGCAGACAGGGCGGATCACCCCTCCACTTT. Full variable domain (remainder filled in from reference TRBV11-2 and TRBJ1-6): EAGVAQSPRYKIIEKRQSVAFWCNPISGHATLYWYQQILGQGPKLLIQFQNNGVVDDSQLPKDRFSAERLKGVDSTLKIQPAKLEDSAVYLCASSRQGGSPLHFGNGTRLTVT.

This clonotype came up many times. The gene calls are TRBV7-2 and TRBJ2-3, with D hard to call. The CDR3 runs 12 residues. Germline-derived CDR1 and CDR2 are SGHTA and FQGNSA. V was pared by 0 bases and J by 2 bases, with 0 bases between. The CDR3 loop reads CASSLATDTQYF. The DNA of the CDR3 is TGTGCCAGCAGCTTAGCCACAGATACGCAGTATTTT.

There are many counts of this clonotype. A junction end diverges from the germline sequence, so it may reflect a read error. This chain joins TRBV6-1 and TRBJ2-7; a possible D gene is TRBD1 (6 bases). From germline, CDR1 is MNHNS and CDR2 SASEGT. CDR3 length: 12 residues. In DNA form, the CDR3 reads TGTGCCAGCAGGGCGAGGGACACCGGCCTGGGCTTC. This encodes CASRARDTGLGF.

This chain connects TRBV11-2 to TRBJ2-3; TRBD1 agrees at 7 bases. With 5 bases clipped from V and 3 bases from J, the junction kept 5 bases outside the gene matches. The CDR3 covers 14 residues. CDR1 and CDR2 from the germline V gene are SGHAT and FQNNGV. CDR3 coding DNA: TGTGCCAGCAGCACACGACAGGGTACAGATACGCAGTATTTT. Encoded protein: CASSTRQGTDTQYF.

This clonotype was observed many times. The V and J genes are TRBV2 and TRBJ2-3; tentative D call: TRBD2 (6 bases). V shed 1 base and J shed 6 bases, with 8 bases lying between them. CDR1 is SNHLY and CDR2 is FYNNEI in the germline V gene. The CDR3 has 13 residues. The chain's CDR3 is CASSEEAGDTQYF. The CDR3 DNA follows: TGTGCCAGCAGTGAAGAGGCGGGGGATACGCAGTATTTT.

This clonotype was recorded many times. J is TRBJ2-2 and V is TRBV5-1; no clear D gene. This CDR3 comprises 13 residues. The germline gives CDR1 SGHRS, CDR2 YFSETQ. Trimming pared 0 bases from V and 8 bases from J, leaving 8 bases between. The CDR3 reads CASSLATEGELFF. The CDR3, as DNA: TGCGCCAGCAGCTTGGCCACTGAGGGGGAGCTGTTTTTT.

This clonotype showed up just a few times. CDR3: CASSLPGQGDSPLHF. CDR3 DNA sequence: TGTGCCAGCAGTTTACCGGGACAGGGGGACTCACCCCTCCACTTT. The chain links TRBV28 to TRBJ1-6; 11 bases are a match to TRBD1. Per germline, CDR1 MDHEN and CDR2 SYDVKM. This CDR3 has 15 residues. V lost 2 bases to trimming and J lost 10 bases; unmatched junction nucleotides: 4.

The chain carries TRBV5-1 and TRBJ2-5; 10 nucleotides line up with TRBD1. Germline trimming cut 4 bases from V and 6 bases from J; bases unmatched to any gene: 9. This CDR3 has 15 amino acids. CDR1 and CDR2 from the germline V gene are SGHRS and YFSETQ. The CDR3 protein is CASSRTGDRGQTQYF. The CDR3 DNA is TGCGCCAGCAGCCGGACGGGGGACAGGGGCCAGACCCAGTACTTC.

This clonotype was seen at least ten times. The rearrangement joins TRBV27 to TRBJ2-3; the match to TRBD1 covers 8 bases. The CDR3 consists of 15 residues. Germline V lookup: CDR1 MNHEY, CDR2 SMNVEV (reference sequence). V gave up 4 bases and J gave up 1 base; unmatched junction bases: 4. CDR3 protein: CASSSQGAGTDTQYF. The CDR3 DNA follows: TGTGCCAGCAGTTCTCAGGGGGCTGGCACAGATACGCAGTATTTT.

This clonotype was recorded at least ten times. V gene TRBV2 combines with J gene TRBJ2-7; TRBD2 matches 8 bases. CDR1 and CDR2 from the germline V gene are SNHLY and FYNNEI. The CDR3 totals 15 residues. Trimming removed 6 bases from V and 0 bases from J; junction bases left unmatched: 7. The CDR3 loop is CASRWFSGVSYEQYF. The DNA for the CDR3 is TGTGCCAGCAGATGGTTTAGCGGGGTCTCCTACGAGCAGTACTTC. Complete variable domain (other parts from reference TRBV2 and TRBJ2-7): EPEVTQTPSHQVTQMGQEVILRCVPISNHLYFYWYRQILGQKVEFLVSFYNNEISEKSEIFDDQFSVERPDGSNFTLKIRSTKLEDSAMYFCASRWFSGVSYEQYFGPGTRLTVT.

This clonotype has at least ten counts. The J gene is TRBJ2-2, the V gene TRBV3-1, with D unclear. CDR3 length: 11 residues. Germline-derived CDR1 and CDR2 are LGHDT and YNNKEL (reference sequence). The V and J ends lost 8 bases and 1 base respectively, with 2 bases between them. DNA of the CDR3: TGTGCCAGCGGGAACACCGGGGAGCTGTTTTTT. It yields the protein CASGNTGELFF.

This clonotype occurred many times. The V and J genes are TRBV3-1 and TRBJ2-1; 8 bases align to TRBD2. Germline loops: CDR1 LGHDT, CDR2 YNNKEL (reference sequence). This CDR3 comprises 15 residues. The junction had 5 bases not matched to a gene; V was cut back by 2 bases and J by 5 bases. CDR3 in amino acids: CASSQPGGPNNEQFF. In DNA, the CDR3 is TGTGCCAGCAGCCAACCGGGGGGGCCAAACAATGAGCAGTTCTTC.

This clonotype occurred many times. This chain joins TRBV20-1 and TRBJ2-1; D remains unclear. The CDR3 consists of 14 residues. Germline V gene sequence: CDR1 DFQATT, CDR2 SNEGSKA (reference sequence). The ends were cut back, 7 bases at V and 0 bases at J, with 13 bases in the middle. The CDR3 DNA reads as TGCAGTGTAATGTCGGCCTCCTCCTACAATGAGCAGTTCTTC. Encoded protein: CSVMSASSYNEQFF.

This clonotype was seen ten or more times. The chain has TRBV20-1 and TRBJ2-7; 9 positions agree with TRBD1. The CDR3 sequence is 14 residues long. V lost 1 base to trimming and J lost 0 bases; unmatched junction nucleotides: 1. Looked up from germline, CDR1 is DFQATT and CDR2 is SNEGSKA (reference sequence). CDR3 sequence: CSARGTGDSYEQYF. The CDR3 DNA is TGCAGTGCTAGAGGGACAGGGGACTCCTACGAGCAGTACTTC.

This clonotype was observed at least ten times. The chain employs TRBV4-1 and TRBJ2-7; D is unclear. The CDR3 sequence is 15 residues long. Deletions cut 2 bases from V and 2 bases from J, with 13 bases between. The germline CDR1 and CDR2 sequences are MGHRA and YSYEKL. CDR3 bases: TGCGCCAGCAGCCAACGGGCAGATTCACCCTACGAGCAGTACTTC. This sequence encodes CASSQRADSPYEQYF.

V gene TRBV12-3 or TRBV12-4 combines with J gene TRBJ1-5, with TRBD1 identical over 7 bases. The V segment lost 6 bases and the J segment 6 bases; nucleotides outside the gene matches: 11. The CDR3 is 15 residues long. CDR3 nucleotides: TGTGCCAGCAGCCGGGGGACAGTCGGTACTCAGCCCCAGCATTTT. Protein product: CASSRGTVGTQPQHF.

This clonotype was seen repeatedly, ten times or more. The chain combines TRBV2 with TRBJ1-2; D not certain. The CDR3 has 11 amino acids. Trimming cost V 9 bases and J 7 bases, with 12 bases left between them. The germline CDR1 and CDR2 sequences are SNHLY and FYNNEI. This CDR3 reads CARSGSSGYTF. The CDR3 nucleotides read TGTGCCAGGTCGGGGTCCAGTGGCTACACCTTC.

The V call is TRBV6-4, the J call TRBJ1-2; possibly TRBD1 for D (6 bases). Germline assignment: CDR1 MRHNA and CDR2 SNTAGT. This CDR3 spans 14 amino acids. Trimming cost V 5 bases and J 2 bases, with 12 bases left between them. In nucleotides, the CDR3 is TGTGCCAGCAGTTATGACAGGCCAAACTATGGCTACACCTTC. This sequence encodes CASSYDRPNYGYTF.

On this clonotype itself: The germline gene is not matched at one end of the junction; a read error may be the cause. The chain combines TRBV6-4 with TRBJ1-1; TRBD1 is a possible D gene (6 bases). Germline-derived CDR1 and CDR2 are MRHNA and SNTAGT. There are 15 residues in the CDR3. The CDR3 region has the DNA TGTGACAGCAGTGACTCGCCGGAGGGGGACACTGAAGCTTTCTTT. Amino acids: CDSSDSPEGDTEAFF.

The chain has TRBV7-2 and TRBJ1-1, with unresolved D. The CDR3 spans 16 residues. V was pared by 1 base and J by 5 bases, with 17 bases between. Germline values: CDR1 SGHTA, CDR2 FQGNSA. The CDR3 DNA follows: TGTGCCAGCAGCTTAGAGTCGTTGGGAAGTCGGACTGAAGCTTTCTTT. It encodes CASSLESLGSRTEAFF.

This clonotype was picked up many times. V and J are TRBV24-1 and TRBJ2-5; D unclear. CDR3 size: 17 residues. Trimming left V 1 base short and J 5 bases short, with 19 bases between. Germline V gives CDR1 KGHDR, CDR2 SFDVKD. CDR3 nucleotide sequence: TGTGCCACCAGTGATTTCCCTCGAAGGGCAGGATCGGAGACCCAGTACTTC. It yields the protein CATSDFPRRAGSETQYF.

This clonotype appeared many times. The chain recombines TRBV28 with TRBJ2-7; tentatively, D is TRBD2 (5 bases). Germline values: CDR1 MDHEN, CDR2 SYDVKM. This CDR3 is built from 15 residues. The V and J ends lost 7 bases and 3 bases respectively, with 19 bases between them. The CDR3 spells CASILTRGILYEQYF. The CDR3 region has the DNA TGTGCCAGCATCTTAACGAGAGGGATCCTCTACGAGCAGTACTTC. Variable domain in full (rest from reference TRBV28 and TRBJ2-7): DVKVTQSSRYLVKRTGEKVFLECVQDMDHENMFWYRQDPGLGLRLIYFSYDVKMKEKGDIPEGYSVSREKKERFSLILESASTNQTSMYLCASILTRGILYEQYFGPGTRLTVT.

This clonotype was seen many times. This rearrangement joins TRBV4-1 to TRBJ2-1; the match to TRBD2 covers 10 bases. Losses at the gene ends were 6 bases for V and 7 bases for J; bases not matched to a gene: 9. This CDR3 has 15 amino acids. The germline V gene encodes CDR1 MGHRA and CDR2 YSYEKL. The CDR3 sequence is CASRPSGGLGNEQFF. CDR3 bases: TGCGCCAGCAGACCTAGCGGGGGCCTGGGGAATGAGCAGTTCTTC.

This clonotype was observed at least ten times. This chain links TRBV27 with TRBJ2-7, with D uncertain. Germline V gives CDR1 MNHEY, CDR2 SMNVEV (reference sequence). V gave up 3 bases and J gave up 3 bases, with 9 bases separating them. The CDR3 contains 13 residues. CDR3 protein: CASSLQFNYEQYF. The CDR3 bases are TGTGCCAGCAGTTTGCAGTTTAACTACGAGCAGTACTTC.